Reported below is one T cell receptor beta chain. Its antigen remains undetermined. No much larger clonotype is one base removed from it; base qualities were not supplied. Library method: the immunoSEQ multiplex PCR assay. Following the manufacturer's protocol, the hsTCRB Kit was used to amplify rearranged TCR beta chain sequences. Sequencing of TCRB libraries was carried out on an Illumina MiSeq. The study's own analysis went as follows. The proprietary platform of the kit vendor was used for demultiplexing, trimming and gene mapping. TCRdb mirrors the immuneACCESS table, restricted to in-frame sequences. Some clones are absent from its copies; in checked studies, under half trace to an unresolved V gene, and the reason for the others is unknown. The DNA was the basis for D and trimming; V, J and clone size are from that table. The sample table contains around 24,000 clones; only one count was recorded for approximately 90% of them. Jointly, the top ten make up 9.2% of the sample.

The label giving this sample's time point can be read as: baseline, week 1 (first vaccination visit). The sample's treatment or condition label is to be understood as: pre-vaccination baseline after standard-of-care therapy. Donors had newly diagnosed WHO grade 3 or 4 IDH1-mutant astrocytomas with loss of nuclear ATRX. The samples were drawn from NOA16, a multicentre, single-arm, open-label phase I trial in Germany that tested a mutant IDH1 peptide vaccine in humans for the first time. Blood drawn at visit V03 was used as the baseline sample for immunogenicity testing. The DNeasy Blood and Tissue Kit was used to extract genomic DNA from EDTA blood for TCRB sequencing. The data originate from a study of a mutant IDH1 vaccine in newly diagnosed glioma (dated by TCRdb to about 2021). Looking at the study overall: Of the roughly 30 treated patients, approximately 62% were male and about 40% were female, and the mean age was approximately 40 years. Prior to enrollment, patients had been given standard therapy consisting of radiotherapy alone, temozolomide alone, or radiochemotherapy with temozolomide, with the combination given to most patients. Six visits were used for peripheral blood collection: V03 (baseline), V05, V07, V10, V12 and V13. For exploratory analyses, around 26 treated patients had longitudinal TCRB deep sequencing done wherever samples were available.

The CDR3 runs 14 residues from the cysteine to the phenylalanine. CDR3 DNA only is kept here, 42 bases in frame from base 1. Trimming costs V 6 bases and J 0 bases, and their ends lie 9 bases apart. CDR1 MNHNS and CDR2 SASEGT were looked up in the germline V gene. Overall study outcomes, separate from this receptor: The authors stated that sample limitations prevented analyses of patient blood samples from being reproduced. Immune responses induced by the vaccine were seen in roughly 95% of patients across multiple MHC alleles. Selection of PBMC samples for TCRB deep sequencing was based on availability. Pseudoprogression seemed to be unrelated to changes in the top peripheral T cell clonotypes found by TCRB sequencing.

The sequence joins TRBV6-1 to TRBJ1-5; a confident D gene designation cannot be given. The clonotype comes from a man aged 25-45 years with glioma. Sequences were derived from PBMCs, sampled from a glioma patient treated with radiotherapy, temozolomide or both. Read as DNA, the sequence is TGTGCCAGCAGAAGAACTTATAGCAATCAGCCCCAGCATTTT. This sequence encodes CASRRTYSNQPQHF.